This TCR beta chain came from a study of blood T cell repertoires in COVID-19. The wider study: Sites across the United States, Italy and Spain contributed samples from acute and convalescent COVID-19. Nucleic acid was either cDNA or gDNA, and it came from T cells, B-cell-depleted T cells, or PBMCs.

V lost 3 bases and J lost 5; bases outside the gene matches: 3. This CDR3 region has 13 residues. Per germline, CDR1 SGHRS and CDR2 YFSETQ. Assay used: immunoSEQ multiplex PCR; TCRdb lists only in-frame clones, some missing. The sample carries 150,000 to 200,000 clones, roughly 91% recorded once. The J gene is TRBJ1-1, the V gene TRBV5-1, with 8 nucleotides matching TRBD1. The clonotype originates from a human donor in a cohort sampled during active COVID-19. The sample comprised peripheral blood. CDR3 protein: CASSSQGGTEAFF. Written as DNA, the CDR3 is TGCGCCAGCAGCTCACAGGGGGGAACTGAAGCTTTCTTT.